This T cell receptor beta chain was found in a study of T-cell memory formation after mild COVID-19. CDR3 size: 15 residues. V trimming: 5 bases; J trimming: 6 bases; junction bases outside the gene matches: 7. TCRdb re-analysed the 5' RACE reads in MiXCR, keeping a single row per CDR3 protein. The sample includes 300,000 to 350,000 distinct CDR3 sequences, 13% to 15% of them seen just once. This clonotype turned up a few times. Sequenced: PBMCs or a T cell subset sorted from them (not recorded which). This chain joins TRBV12-3 or TRBV12-4 and TRBJ1-5; TRBD1 agrees at 10 bases. The clonotype was recovered from a man between 18 and 29 years old who had mild COVID-19 (a few samples of this study predate the infection). Cell type and time point are not known. Here the CDR3 DNA reads TGTGCCAGCAGTCGACAAGGACAGGGGGTTCAGCCCCAGCATTTT. Encoded protein: CASSRQGQGVQPQHF.